The 32 T cell receptor beta chains below were found in one sample sequenced in a study of cytomegalovirus exposure and HLA in healthy donors. Primers: 60 Vbeta forward and 13 Jbeta reverse. TCRdb keeps only in-frame clones here, not all; method: immunoSEQ multiplex PCR. The table shows 130,000 or so clones, with about 9.1% occurring only once. The sample taken for sequencing was PBMCs. The receptors were sampled from a woman aged 40-49 years in good health and CMV-seropositive.

CDR3 bases: TGTGCCAGCAGTTCCGGGACTGCGAACACTGAAGCTTTCTTT. It specifies CASSSGTANTEAFF. The chain links TRBV6-1 to TRBJ1-1; possible D gene TRBD1, 5 bases. The V and J ends lost 5 bases and 1 base respectively, with 11 bases between them. The CDR3 is 14 residues long. Germline CDR1 MNHNS, CDR2 SASEGT.

This chain uses TRBV4-1 with TRBJ2-5; D perhaps matches TRBD2 (5 bases). Germline values: CDR1 MGHRA, CDR2 YSYEKL. The CDR3 is made up of 15 amino acids. The V end lost 1 base, the J end lost 5 bases, and 14 bases lay between the germline ends. Here the CDR3 reads CASSQVSAEGETQYF. CDR3 nucleotide sequence: TGCGCCAGCAGCCAAGTGTCTGCAGAGGGTGAGACCCAGTACTTC.

The chain recombines TRBV14 with TRBJ1-1; 8 positions match TRBD1. The germline V gene has CDR1 SGHDN and CDR2 FVKESK. The CDR3 is 15 amino acids. Trimming took 1 base from V and 3 from J; bases not matched to a gene: 4. The CDR3 DNA follows: TGTGCCAGCAGCCAAGTTGGGACAGGCTACACTGAAGCTTTCTTT. Protein product: CASSQVGTGYTEAFF.

This sequence joins TRBV6-1 and TRBJ2-2; 9 nucleotides line up with TRBD1. The V gene's germline CDR1 is MNHNS and CDR2 SASEGT. The ends lost 4 bases at V and 2 bases at J; junction bases unmatched: 8. This CDR3 spans 17 amino acids. CDR3 nucleotide sequence: TGTGCCAGCAGTGCCCAGCCGGGACAGGGTAACACCGGGGAGCTGTTTTTT. Protein product: CASSAQPGQGNTGELFF.

This clone was seen only a few times. The rearrangement uses TRBV5-1 and TRBJ2-1, with 8 bases fitting TRBD1. The CDR3 covers 14 residues. Germline V CDR1 and CDR2: SGHRS, YFSETQ. V shed 3 bases, J shed 2 bases, and the junction held 1 base outside the gene matches. This CDR3 is CASSSGQAYNEQFF. Here the CDR3 DNA reads TGCGCCAGCAGCTCGGGACAGGCCTACAATGAGCAGTTCTTC. Using reference TRBV5-1 and TRBJ2-1 for the parts outside the CDR3, the full variable domain is KAGVTQTPRYLIKTRGQQVTLSCSPISGHRSVSWYQQTPGQGLQFLFEYFSETQRNKGNFPGRFSGRQFSNSRSEMNVSTLELGDSALYLCASSSGQAYNEQFFGPGTRLTVL.

The chain combines TRBV6-6 with TRBJ2-3, with D possibly matching TRBD1 (6 bases). V lost 2 bases to trimming and J lost 2 bases, with 14 bases between them. The CDR3 covers 16 residues. CDR1 and CDR2 (germline): MNHNY, SVGAGI (reference sequence). The CDR3 region is CASSYRTGSFTDTQYF. CDR3 bases: TGTGCCAGCAGTTACCGAACAGGGAGCTTCACAGATACGCAGTATTTT.

The table lists this clone with a few counts. This chain connects TRBV10-1 to TRBJ2-2; D uncertain. The CDR3 consists of 14 residues. V lost 6 bases to trimming and J lost 1 base, with 9 bases between them. Germline V gene lookup returns CDR1 WNHNN and CDR2 SYGVQD (reference sequence). The CDR3 region has the DNA TGCGCCAGCAGCGAGCAAATGAACACCGGGGAGCTGTTTTTT. It codes for CASSEQMNTGELFF.

This chain joins TRBV5-1 and TRBJ2-7; D may be TRBD2 (6 bases). The CDR3 spans 15 residues. Trimming cost V 0 bases and J 3 bases, with 13 bases left between them. The germline gives CDR1 SGHRS, CDR2 YFSETQ. The CDR3 here is CASSLVGGGGYEQYF. The CDR3 region has the DNA TGCGCCAGCAGCTTGGTGGGAGGTGGCGGCTACGAGCAGTACTTC.

This rearrangement joins TRBV5-1 to TRBJ2-7; D remains ambiguous. Trimming left V 0 bases short and J 0 bases short, with 13 bases between. The CDR3 is 16 residues long. CDR1 is SGHRS, CDR2 YFSETQ, per germline. The CDR3 sequence: CASSLATQSFSYEQYF. Written as DNA, the CDR3 is TGCGCCAGCAGCTTGGCCACACAGTCCTTCTCCTACGAGCAGTACTTC.

This clone was seen a handful of times. The CDR3 is CASEEGTGIGNSPLHF. CDR3 nucleotide sequence: TGTGCCAGCGAGGAAGGGACAGGGATAGGTAATTCACCCCTCCACTTT. J is TRBJ1-6 and V is TRBV2; 9 bases map to TRBD1. Per the germline V gene, CDR1 is SNHLY and CDR2 is FYNNEI. Trimming cost V 8 bases and J 6 bases; bases outside gene matches: 11. The CDR3 length is 16 residues.

This clone was counted a few times. The V gene is TRBV5-4, the J gene TRBJ1-2; tentative D call: TRBD1 (5 bases). CDR1 and CDR2 from the germline V gene are SGHNT and YYREEE (reference sequence). V was pared by 4 bases and J by 3 bases, with 16 bases between. This CDR3 spans 15 amino acids. This CDR3 reads CASSPDPGSDYGYTF. As DNA, the CDR3 is TGTGCCAGCAGCCCCGATCCAGGGTCGGACTATGGCTACACCTTC.

This chain connects TRBV2 to TRBJ2-3, with 11 bases lining up with TRBD2. V lost 7 bases to trimming and J lost 4 bases; unmatched junction nucleotides: 10. CDR1 is SNHLY and CDR2 is FYNNEI in the germline V gene. The CDR3 is 16 residues long. CDR3 loop: CASNPNSGGAADTQYF. CDR3 bases: TGTGCCAGCAACCCAAATAGCGGGGGGGCGGCAGATACGCAGTATTTT.

This clone was seen only a few times. Here the CDR3 DNA reads TGCGCCAGCGGGAGGGACGGGGCCAACGTCCTGACTTTC. Translating gives CASGRDGANVLTF. The chain joins TRBV5-1 to TRBJ2-6, with 7 bases matching TRBD2. The CDR3 runs to 13 residues. Trimming removed 7 bases from V and 4 bases from J; junction bases left unmatched: 2. Germline CDR1 is SGHRS and CDR2 is YFSETQ.

This clone was seen more than once but under ten times. This rearrangement joins TRBV6-6 to TRBJ1-3, with D tentatively TRBD1 (5 bases). The CDR3 is 14 amino acids. Germline V gene data show CDR1 as MNHNY and CDR2 as SVGAGI (reference sequence). V was cut by 5 bases and J by 3 bases, with 11 bases left in between. For the CDR3, the DNA is TGTGCCAGCAGTCCCCGTCAGGGTGGAAACACCATATATTTT. Protein: CASSPRQGGNTIYF.

The rearrangement links TRBV7-2 to TRBJ2-5, with TRBD2 matching over 14 bases. CDR3 length equals 17 residues. Germline V lookup: CDR1 SGHTA, CDR2 FQGNSA. Trimming removed 5 bases from V and 4 bases from J; junction bases left unmatched: 9. Here the CDR3 reads CASSPGTSGGQGETQYF. CDR3 bases: TGTGCCAGCAGCCCGGGGACTAGCGGGGGCCAAGGAGAGACCCAGTACTTC.

This clone was picked up a small number of times. V is TRBV19 and J is TRBJ2-6, with 10 bases lining up with TRBD1. The CDR3 contains 17 residues. Germline values: CDR1 LNHDA, CDR2 SQIVND (reference sequence). After removal of 8 bases from V and 4 bases from J, the junction contained 11 bases not matched to a gene. The CDR3: CASGTRDRGSGANVLTF. DNA for the CDR3: TGTGCCAGTGGGACCCGGGACAGGGGATCGGGGGCCAACGTCCTGACTTTC.

Only a few counts were recorded for this clone. The chain combines TRBV6-5 with TRBJ2-2; 8 nucleotides agree with TRBD1. Per the germline V gene, CDR1 is MNHEY and CDR2 is SVGAGI. J gave up 6 bases and V 6 bases, and 6 bases lay outside the gene matches. CDR3 length equals 14 residues. The CDR3 nucleotides read TGTGCCAGCAGATACACAGGGGGGTCCGGGGAGCTGTTTTTT. Translation gives CASRYTGGSGELFF.

This clone was recorded only once. The rearrangement joins TRBV27 to TRBJ2-1; D possibly corresponds to TRBD2 (7 bases). Germline-derived CDR1 and CDR2 are MNHEY and SMNVEV (reference sequence). The CDR3 is 13 residues long. V lost 5 bases to trimming and J lost 9 bases, with 14 bases between them. The CDR3 region is CASSPWRGGEQFF. The CDR3 nucleotides are TGTGCCAGCAGTCCTTGGAGGGGGGGTGAGCAGTTCTTC.

V gene TRBV6-5 combines with J gene TRBJ1-3; no firm D call. The CDR3 runs to 15 residues. CDR1 and CDR2 from the germline V gene are MNHEY and SVGAGI. V shed 7 bases and J shed 0 bases, with 13 bases lying between them. The CDR3, as DNA: TGTGCCAGCAAACGCCTATTGAGCTCTGGAAACACCATATATTTT. Translation: CASKRLLSSGNTIYF.

The genes are TRBV5-1 and TRBJ2-3; 11 bases agree with TRBD2. The CDR3 runs to 18 residues. Germline loops: CDR1 SGHRS, CDR2 YFSETQ. Unmatched junction bases numbered 8, after V lost 0 bases and J lost 2 bases. CDR3 residues: CASSLALAGGPFTDTQYF. CDR3 in DNA: TGCGCCAGCAGCTTGGCTCTAGCGGGGGGCCCTTTCACAGATACGCAGTATTTT.

This clone was counted a few times. This chain joins TRBV10-1 and TRBJ1-2, with a weak D call TRBD1 (6 bases). The CDR3 runs 13 residues. The V end was cut by 2 bases, the J end by 4 bases, with 8 bases between. Germline CDR1 reads WNHNN; CDR2 reads SYGVQD (reference sequence). CDR3 loop: CASSEHRAYGYTF. CDR3 in DNA: TGCGCCAGCAGTGAGCACAGGGCCTATGGCTACACCTTC.

The chain recombines TRBV19 with TRBJ1-5; D perhaps matches TRBD1 (5 bases). The CDR3 sequence is 15 residues long. Germline CDR1 is LNHDA and CDR2 is SQIVND (reference sequence). V was trimmed by 2 bases and J by 0 bases, leaving 8 bases between them. CDR3 nucleotide sequence: TGTGCCAGTAGTATAACGGGGGATAGCAATCAGCCCCAGCATTTT. This encodes CASSITGDSNQPQHF.

This sequence joins TRBV27 and TRBJ1-5, with D possibly being TRBD1 (5 bases). Germline V CDR1 and CDR2: MNHEY, SMNVEV (reference sequence). With 5 bases removed from V and 2 bases from J, the gap between germline ends came to 10 bases. The CDR3 spans 14 residues. The CDR3 loop reads CASSGGNGNQPQHF. For the CDR3, the DNA is TGTGCCAGCAGTGGGGGGAACGGCAATCAGCCCCAGCATTTT.

Notes on this clone: In the same sample, other DNA sequences code for this CDR3. This sequence joins TRBV5-1 and TRBJ2-1, with 9 bases aligning to TRBD2. From germline, CDR1 is SGHRS and CDR2 YFSETQ. V was pared by 4 bases and J by 6 bases, with 8 bases of the junction left unmatched. The CDR3 covers 15 residues. The CDR3 region has the DNA TGCGCCAGCAGCATTCTAGCGGGATCTGTCAATGAGCAGTTCTTC. Encoded protein: CASSILAGSVNEQFF.

This clone was seen a few times. The chain joins TRBV5-1 to TRBJ2-3; D is unresolved. Trimming left V 2 bases short and J 2 bases short, with 12 bases between. Looked up from germline, CDR1 is SGHRS and CDR2 is YFSETQ. CDR3 length equals 15 residues. CDR3 coding DNA: TGCGCCAGCAGCTTCGAAGCTCGGTCCACAGATACGCAGTATTTT. Amino acids: CASSFEARSTDTQYF.

This rearrangement joins TRBV7-9 to TRBJ2-5, with 7 bases that match TRBD2. Germline CDR1 is SEHNR and CDR2 is FQNEAQ (reference sequence). The V gene end was trimmed by 7 bases and the J gene end by 3 bases; junction bases not matched to a gene: 11. CDR3 size: 15 residues. The CDR3 DNA sequence: TGTGCCAGCATCACCGACTGGGGGGGTAAAGAGACCCAGTACTTC. This codes for CASITDWGGKETQYF.

In this sample, this clone turned up a few times. V gene TRBV6-5 combines with J gene TRBJ1-1, with D possibly TRBD1 on 5 matching bases. Germline CDR1 MNHEY, CDR2 SVGAGI. The CDR3 totals 13 residues. The V end was cut by 6 bases, the J end by 3 bases, with 11 bases between. In DNA, the CDR3 is TGTGCCAGCAGCCTCGGGGGGGACACTGAAGCTTTCTTT. It codes for CASSLGGDTEAFF.

This sequence joins TRBV13 and TRBJ2-7, with D unresolved. The germline V and J ends were trimmed by 3 bases and 2 bases, with 11 bases remaining between them. Looked up from germline, CDR1 is PRHDT and CDR2 is FYEKMQ (reference sequence). The CDR3 spans 14 residues. Written as DNA, the CDR3 is TGTGCCAGCAGCTTCAGTACAGTTCCCTACGAGCAGTACTTC. Translation: CASSFSTVPYEQYF.

This chain connects TRBV5-8 to TRBJ2-7; 10 bases fit TRBD1. V was clipped by 3 bases and J by 4 bases; unmatched bases: 1. This CDR3 comprises 13 residues. CDR1 and CDR2 (germline): SGHTS, YDEGEE. CDR3 DNA sequence: TGTGCCAGCAGCTGGACAGGGGGGTACGAGCAGTACTTC. This translates into CASSWTGGYEQYF. Looking up the rest from reference TRBV5-8 and TRBJ2-7 gives the full variable domain: EAGVTQSPTHLIKTRGQQATLRCSPISGHTSVYWYQQALGLGLQFLLWYDEGEERNRGNFPPRFSGRQFPNYSSELNVNALELEDSALYLCASSWTGGYEQYFGPGTRLTVT.

The gene calls are TRBV5-6 and TRBJ2-3; D perhaps matches TRBD1 (6 bases). Trimming stripped 3 bases from V and 0 bases from J, with 11 bases between. Germline V gene lookup returns CDR1 SGHDT and CDR2 YYEEEE. The CDR3 extends over 15 amino acids. The CDR3 DNA follows: TGTGCCAGCAGCTACCGGGACAAGAGCACAGATACGCAGTATTTT. Translation: CASSYRDKSTDTQYF.

The chain employs TRBV5-1 and TRBJ2-1; tentatively, D is TRBD2 (6 bases). The V end lost 0 bases, the J end lost 2 bases, and 9 bases lay between the germline ends. The CDR3 is 15 amino acids. Germline V lookup: CDR1 SGHRS, CDR2 YFSETQ. The CDR3 DNA follows: TGCGCCAGCAGCTTGGGGCTAGCGACCTACAATGAGCAGTTCTTC. This sequence encodes CASSLGLATYNEQFF.

V and J are TRBV7-8 and TRBJ1-3; D not resolved. Trimming removed 3 bases from V and 4 bases from J, with 16 bases in between. The CDR3 is 16 amino acids. The germline V gene has CDR1 SGHVS and CDR2 FQNEAQ. CDR3 loop: CASSFFTRGSGNTIYF. DNA of the CDR3: TGTGCCAGCAGCTTCTTCACTAGAGGTTCGGGAAACACCATATATTTT.